This entry lists 21 T cell receptor beta chains sequenced from one sample in a study of a mutant IDH1 vaccine in newly diagnosed glioma. Their cognate antigens are unknown. Time point indicated: week 23, last vaccination. It was 300 ug of mutant IDH1 20-mer peptide that made up each vaccine dose, given with topical imiquimod. Some clones are missing from TCRdb's copy, which holds only in-frame ones; the method was immunoSEQ multiplex PCR. The sample yields 77,000 or so clones, 75% to 90% seen once. The sequencing used PBMCs, collected from a glioma patient whose treatment included an IDH1 peptide vaccine. These TCRs come from a woman aged 45-65 years with glioma.

CDR3 sequence: CASSGANYGYTF. The CDR3 nucleotides are TGTGCCAGCAGCGGCGCTAACTATGGCTACACCTTC. V usage is TRBV9 and J usage is TRBJ1-2, with D hard to call. V lost 3 bases to trimming and J lost 0 bases, with 3 bases between them. Germline V gives CDR1 SGDLS, CDR2 YYNGEE. CDR3 length: 12 amino acids.

The chain carries TRBV27 and TRBJ1-1, with TRBD1 matching over 7 bases. The J segment lost 4 bases and the V segment lost 0 bases, leaving 8 bases of the junction unmatched. CDR3 size: 16 residues. Germline values: CDR1 MNHEY, CDR2 SMNVEV (reference sequence). The CDR3, as DNA: TGTGCCAGCAGTTTATCTGAGGGGGCGGGAGGCACTGAAGCTTTCTTT. Amino acid sequence: CASSLSEGAGGTEAFF.

By sample share, this clone is medium-sized. The chain carries TRBV7-9 and TRBJ2-7, with D possibly called TRBD1 or TRBD2 (5 bases each). The germline CDR1 and CDR2 sequences are SEHNR and FQNEAQ (reference sequence). V was shortened by 0 bases and J by 3 bases, with 12 bases between the two germline ends. The CDR3 length is 15 residues. This CDR3 reads CASSLAQGRLYEQYF. The CDR3 DNA sequence: TGTGCCAGCAGCTTAGCCCAGGGACGGCTCTACGAGCAGTACTTC.

This clone was observed a single time. The chain employs TRBV18 and TRBJ2-7; 10 nucleotides match TRBD1. Unmatched junction bases numbered 1, after V lost 2 bases and J lost 0 bases. Germline V lookup: CDR1 KGHSH, CDR2 LQKENI. The CDR3 covers 15 residues. CDR3 sequence reads: CASSPRTGGSYEQYF. The CDR3, as DNA: TGTGCCAGCTCACCAAGGACAGGGGGCTCCTACGAGCAGTACTTC.

CDR3 in DNA: TGTGCCAGCAGGGGGAGATGGGGCTACACCTTC. Its translation: CASRGRWGYTF. The chain has TRBV28 and TRBJ1-2; unclear D gene. Trimming stripped 6 bases from V and 8 bases from J, with 10 bases between. CDR1 and CDR2 (germline): MDHEN, SYDVKM. This CDR3 spans 11 amino acids.

CDR3 region: CASSIQGHNQPQHF. The DNA of the CDR3 is TGTGCCAGTAGTATCCAGGGTCACAATCAGCCCCAGCATTTT. The rearrangement links TRBV19 to TRBJ1-5, with D possibly TRBD1 on 5 matching bases. V shed 3 bases and J shed 3 bases, with 9 bases lying between them. The CDR3 spans 14 residues. CDR1 and CDR2 from the germline V gene are LNHDA and SQIVND (reference sequence). Full variable domain (missing parts from reference TRBV19 and TRBJ1-5): DGGITQSPKYLFRKEGQNVTLSCEQNLNHDAMYWYRQDPGQGLRLIYYSQIVNDFQKGDIAEGYSVSREKKESFPLTVTSAQKNPTAFYLCASSIQGHNQPQHFGDGTRLSIL.

V gene TRBV28 combines with J gene TRBJ1-2, with 10 nucleotides matching TRBD1. V shed 4 bases and J 4 bases; nucleotides not matched to a gene: 12. The germline CDR1 and CDR2 sequences are MDHEN and SYDVKM. The CDR3 extends over 17 amino acids. The CDR3 here is CASSSLGQGPSLYGYTF. The CDR3 DNA follows: TGTGCCAGCAGTTCCCTGGGACAGGGGCCGTCACTCTATGGCTACACCTTC.

The V gene is TRBV27, the J gene TRBJ1-2; a possible D gene is TRBD1 (6 bases). Germline CDR1 is MNHEY and CDR2 is SMNVEV (reference sequence). The V gene lost 10 bases and the J gene lost 5 bases, with 14 bases spanning the gap. The CDR3 runs to 12 residues. The CDR3 reads CATWDTWYGYTF. CDR3 sequence (DNA): TGTGCCACCTGGGACACCTGGTATGGCTACACCTTC.

V gene TRBV10-3 combines with J gene TRBJ1-5; TRBD1 might be the D (5 bases). This CDR3 is built from 13 residues. Looked up from germline, CDR1 is ENHRY and CDR2 is SYGVKD. The V end was cut by 6 bases, the J end by 8 bases, with 14 bases between. DNA for the CDR3: TGTGCCATCAGGTGGGGACCTTCGGAGCCCCAGCATTTT. Amino acid sequence: CAIRWGPSEPQHF.

J is TRBJ1-4 and V is TRBV9; 7 bases agree with TRBD1. Germline V CDR1 and CDR2: SGDLS, YYNGEE. The CDR3 is 14 residues long. V lost 0 bases to trimming and J lost 4 bases; unmatched junction nucleotides: 0. The CDR3 protein is CASSVGTGNEKLFF. CDR3 nucleotides: TGTGCCAGCAGCGTAGGGACAGGTAATGAAAAACTGTTTTTT. Filled out from reference TRBV9 and TRBJ1-4, the complete variable domain reads DSGVTQTPKHLITATGQRVTLRCSPRSGDLSVYWYQQSLDQGLQFLIQYYNGEERAKGNILERFSAQQFPDLHSELNLSSLELGDSALYFCASSVGTGNEKLFFGSGTQLSVL.

The chain combines TRBV27 with TRBJ2-1, with 7 bases lining up with TRBD2. The length of the CDR3 is 13 residues. Germline V CDR1 and CDR2: MNHEY, SMNVEV (reference sequence). J was trimmed by 6 bases and V by 2 bases; bases with no gene match: 1. For the CDR3, the DNA is TGTGCCAGCAGTTTAGGGGGGGGCAATGAGCAGTTCTTC. Translating it yields CASSLGGGNEQFF.

The V and J genes are TRBV7-8 and TRBJ2-4, with 10 bases lining up with TRBD1. Germline lookup yields CDR1 SGHVS and CDR2 FQNEAQ. Unmatched junction bases numbered 4, after V lost 5 bases and J lost 6 bases. The length of the CDR3 is 14 residues. This CDR3 is CASSRTGGGNIQYF. The CDR3 coding sequence is TGTGCCAGCAGCCGGACAGGGGGAGGAAACATTCAGTACTTC.

The count of this clone is one. The V call is TRBV5-1, the J call TRBJ1-3; D unclear. This CDR3 is 14 amino acids long. Germline V CDR1 and CDR2: SGHRS, YFSETQ. The germline V and J ends were trimmed by 0 bases and 4 bases, with 8 bases remaining between them. CDR3 in amino acids: CASSLGAAGNTIYF. For the CDR3, the DNA is TGCGCCAGCAGCTTGGGGGCCGCGGGAAACACCATATATTTT. The full variable domain, completed using reference TRBV5-1 and TRBJ1-3, is KAGVTQTPRYLIKTRGQQVTLSCSPISGHRSVSWYQQTPGQGLQFLFEYFSETQRNKGNFPGRFSGRQFSNSRSEMNVSTLELGDSALYLCASSLGAAGNTIYFGEGSWLTVV.

The chain has TRBV5-6 and TRBJ2-5, with 8 bases lining up with TRBD1. CDR3 size: 13 residues. V lost 2 bases to trimming and J lost 5 bases; unmatched junction nucleotides: 2. Germline lookup yields CDR1 SGHDT and CDR2 YYEEEE. The CDR3 bases are TGTGCCAGCAGCTTCAACAGGGGGGAGACCCAGTACTTC. This gives the protein CASSFNRGETQYF.

The chain combines TRBV28 with TRBJ1-2; no clear D. Trimming pared 1 base from V and 4 bases from J, leaving 10 bases between. Germline values: CDR1 MDHEN, CDR2 SYDVKM. This CDR3 spans 14 amino acids. CDR3 loop: CASSLLSSLYGYTF. The CDR3 DNA reads TGTGCCAGCAGTTTATTATCGAGTCTCTATGGCTACACCTTC.

The chain carries TRBV19 and TRBJ2-2; unclear D gene. The germline V gene has CDR1 LNHDA and CDR2 SQIVND (reference sequence). V gave up 5 bases and J gave up 6 bases, with 13 bases separating them. CDR3 length: 14 residues. The CDR3 loop is CASSPSTAAGELFF. In DNA, the CDR3 is TGTGCCAGTAGTCCGTCAACAGCCGCCGGGGAGCTGTTTTTT.

CDR3 nucleotides: TGTGCCAGCACTTCCGGCGGGACAGGGGGCCATGGCTACACCTTC. This sequence encodes CASTSGGTGGHGYTF. V usage is TRBV28 and J usage is TRBJ1-2; the match to TRBD1 covers 12 bases. In germline, CDR1 is MDHEN, CDR2 SYDVKM. The CDR3 sequence is 15 residues long. The J segment lost 6 bases and the V segment lost 7 bases, leaving 9 bases of the junction unmatched.

The genes are TRBV5-6 and TRBJ2-2; TRBD1 agrees at 7 bases. Trimming at V came to 2 bases and at J to 4 bases, leaving 8 bases not matched to a gene. Germline V CDR1 and CDR2: SGHDT, YYEEEE. The CDR3 spans 16 residues. The chain's CDR3 is CASSFRDRRITGELFF. CDR3 coding DNA: TGTGCCAGCAGCTTCCGGGACAGAAGAATCACCGGGGAGCTGTTTTTT.

This clone was counted once. This chain links TRBV14 with TRBJ2-2, with TRBD2 matching over 13 bases. Per the germline V gene, CDR1 is SGHDN and CDR2 is FVKESK. The CDR3 contains 18 residues. V lost 4 bases, J lost 4 bases, and 9 bases stayed unmatched. CDR3 sequence reads: CASSPWTSGGGGTGELFF. The CDR3 DNA reads TGTGCCAGCAGCCCGTGGACTAGCGGGGGCGGGGGCACCGGGGAGCTGTTTTTT. The full variable domain, rest sourced from reference TRBV14 and TRBJ2-2, is EAGVTQFPSHSVIEKGQTVTLRCDPISGHDNLYWYRRVMGKEIKFLLHFVKESKQDESGMPNNRFLAERTGGTYSTLKVQPAELEDSGVYFCASSPWTSGGGGTGELFFGEGSRLTVL.

The J gene is TRBJ2-3, the V gene TRBV4-1, with D maybe TRBD2 (5 bases). The germline V gene has CDR1 MGHRA and CDR2 YSYEKL. V was cut by 0 bases and J by 0 bases, with 10 bases left in between. The CDR3 sequence is 16 residues long. The CDR3 nucleotides read TGCGCCAGCAGCCAAGAGACTACCGATAGCACAGATACGCAGTATTTT. The encoded protein is CASSQETTDSTDTQYF.

The genes are TRBV5-1 and TRBJ2-1; 8 bases match TRBD1. Germline V lookup: CDR1 SGHRS, CDR2 YFSETQ. The CDR3 is made up of 16 amino acids. Germline trimming cut 4 bases from V and 4 bases from J; bases unmatched to any gene: 10. CDR3 sequence: CASSTTGTGEYNEQFF. The CDR3 DNA sequence: TGCGCCAGCAGCACCACCGGGACAGGCGAGTACAATGAGCAGTTCTTC.